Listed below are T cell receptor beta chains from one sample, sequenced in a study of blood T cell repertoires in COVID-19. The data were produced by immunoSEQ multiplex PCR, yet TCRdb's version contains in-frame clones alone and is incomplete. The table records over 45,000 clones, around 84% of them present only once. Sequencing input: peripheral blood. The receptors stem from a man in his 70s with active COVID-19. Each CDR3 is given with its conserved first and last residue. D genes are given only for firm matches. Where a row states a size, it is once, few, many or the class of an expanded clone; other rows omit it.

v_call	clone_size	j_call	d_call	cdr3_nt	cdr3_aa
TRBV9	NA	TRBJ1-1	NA	TGTGCCAGCAGCGTAGCTTGGGCCACTGAAGCTTTCTTT	CASSVAWATEAFF
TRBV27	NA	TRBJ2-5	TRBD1	TGTGCCAGCAGTTTTGGACAGGGGAACCAAGAGACCCAGTACTTC	CASSFGQGNQETQYF
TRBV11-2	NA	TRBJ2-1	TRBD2	TGTGCCAGCAGCACGACTAGCGGGAAGGCCTACAATGAGCAGTTCTTC	CASSTTSGKAYNEQFF
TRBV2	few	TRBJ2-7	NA	TGTGCCAGCACCGGGGGAAGCTCCTACGAGCAGTACTTC	CASTGGSSYEQYF
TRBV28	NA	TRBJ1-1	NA	TGTGCCAGCAGTTTAGAGTCCGGGGGGTGGAACACTGAAGCTTTCTTT	CASSLESGGWNTEAFF
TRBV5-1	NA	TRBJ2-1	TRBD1	TGCGCCAGCAGCTTGGGAGGGTGGGGACAGGAACATGAGCAGTTCTTC	CASSLGGWGQEHEQFF
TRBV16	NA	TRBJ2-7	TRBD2	TGTGCCAGCAGCCAAGGGAGCGGGAGCCTCTCCTACGAGCAGTACTTC	CASSQGSGSLSYEQYF
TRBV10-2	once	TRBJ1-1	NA	TGCGCCATCCAACGGGACTTGATAACTGAAGCTTTCTTT	CAIQRDLITEAFF
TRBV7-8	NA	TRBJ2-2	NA	TGTGCCAGCAAACGATCAGGGCAGGGGACCACCGGGGAGCTGTTTTTT	CASKRSGQGTTGELFF
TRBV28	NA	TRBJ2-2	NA	TGTGCCAGCAGTTTATCCGGGGTATTAGCCGGGGAGCTGTTTTTT	CASSLSGVLAGELFF
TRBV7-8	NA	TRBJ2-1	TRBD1	TGTGCCAGCACTCCTTCCGGGACAGGGCCCTACAATGAGCAGTTCTTC	CASTPSGTGPYNEQFF
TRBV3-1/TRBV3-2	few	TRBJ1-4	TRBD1	TGTGCCAGCAGCCAAGAACATCCCGGGACAGTAGGTATAACTAATGAAAAACTGTTTTTT	CASSQEHPGTVGITNEKLFF
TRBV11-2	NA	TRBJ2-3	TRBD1	TGTGCCAGCAGCTCAACCGGGACAGGGGAAGATACGCAGTATTTT	CASSSTGTGEDTQYF
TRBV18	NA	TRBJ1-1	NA	TGTGCCAGCTCACCACCGACAGTAAACACTGAAGCTTTCTTT	CASSPPTVNTEAFF
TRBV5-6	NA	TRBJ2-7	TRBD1	TGTGCCAGCAGCGAGACAGGGTTCAACGAGCAGTACTTC	CASSETGFNEQYF
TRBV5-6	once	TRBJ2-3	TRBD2	TGTGCCAGCAGCAGATTAACGGACGGGGGGGTGACAGATACGCAGTATTTT	CASSRLTDGGVTDTQYF
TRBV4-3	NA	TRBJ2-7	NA	TGCGCCTGCAGCCTAGAGGTGTCGGAGACCTACGAGCAGTACTTC	CACSLEVSETYEQYF
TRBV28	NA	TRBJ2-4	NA	TGTGCCAGCAGTTTCAACAGAAAAAACATTCAGTACTTC	CASSFNRKNIQYF
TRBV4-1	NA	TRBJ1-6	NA	TGCGCCAGCAGCCCCCGAGTCGGTGAGCCCCTCCACTTT	CASSPRVGEPLHF
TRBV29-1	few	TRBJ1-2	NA	TGCAGCGTTGAATACAGGGCGGGCTACACCTTC	CSVEYRAGYTF
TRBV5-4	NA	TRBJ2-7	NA	TGTGCCAGCAGCTTGGCTAGCAGCACCTACGAGCAGTACTTC	CASSLASSTYEQYF
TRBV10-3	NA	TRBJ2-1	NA	TGTGCCACAAGACGGGAGCCCCGAAACTACAATGAGCAGTTCTTC	CATRREPRNYNEQFF
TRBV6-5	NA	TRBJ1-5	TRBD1	TGTGCCAGCAATCTGGCCCGGGACAGGGAACAGCCCCAGCATTTT	CASNLARDREQPQHF
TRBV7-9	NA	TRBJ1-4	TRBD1	TGTGCCAGCAGCTTACAGGGGGCGGGGGAAAAACTGTTTTTT	CASSLQGAGEKLFF
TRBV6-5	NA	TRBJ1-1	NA	TGTGCCACGAGACCGACCGCGATCTCGGGGACTGAAGCTTTCTTT	CATRPTAISGTEAFF
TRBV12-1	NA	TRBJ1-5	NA	TGTGCCAGCAGCCAGGGGACGGAAAATAGCAATCAGCCCCAGCATTTT	CASSQGTENSNQPQHF
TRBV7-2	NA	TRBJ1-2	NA	TGTGCCAGCAGCCCCGGTGAGGGGGTACCTGGCTACACCTTC	CASSPGEGVPGYTF
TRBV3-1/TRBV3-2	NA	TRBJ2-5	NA	TGTGCCAGCAGCCTTAGACTAGATGCGGAGACCCAGTACTTC	CASSLRLDAETQYF
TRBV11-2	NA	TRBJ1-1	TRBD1	TGTGCCAGCAGGTGGGGACAGCCAGGTTGGGACACTGAAGCTTTCTTT	CASRWGQPGWDTEAFF
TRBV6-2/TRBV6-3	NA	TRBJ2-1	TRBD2	TGTGCCAGCAGTTACCATCTAGCGGGAGTGCCCAATGAGCAGTTCTTC	CASSYHLAGVPNEQFF
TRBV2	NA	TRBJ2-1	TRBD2	TGTGCCAGCAGGGTCGGTAGCGGGGTCCCCTCCTACAATGAGCAGTTCTTC	CASRVGSGVPSYNEQFF
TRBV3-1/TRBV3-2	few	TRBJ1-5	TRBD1	TGTGCCAGCAGCTACAGGGACAGGGGGGATAGTCAGCCCCAGCATTTT	CASSYRDRGDSQPQHF
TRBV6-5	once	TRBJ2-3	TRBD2	TGTGCCAGCAGACGGGACTACACAGATACGCAGTATTTT	CASRRDYTDTQYF
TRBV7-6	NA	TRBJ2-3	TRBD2	TGTGCCAGCGGTTCCGGGACTAGCGGGAGAGCAGATACGCAGTATTTT	CASGSGTSGRADTQYF
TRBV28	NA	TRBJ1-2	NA	TGTGCCAGCAGTTTGGAGAACTCCTATGGCTACACCTTC	CASSLENSYGYTF
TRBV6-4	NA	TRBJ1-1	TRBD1	TGTGCCAGCAGGAGGTACAGGGGCCCTCAAGAGAGTTTCTTT	CASRRYRGPQESFF
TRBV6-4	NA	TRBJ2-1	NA	TGTGCCAGCAGGACGGGGGATGAGCAGTTCTTC	CASRTGDEQFF
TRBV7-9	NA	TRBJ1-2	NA	TGTGCCAGCAGCGCCTCTACGAGGCTAGGCTACACCTTC	CASSASTRLGYTF
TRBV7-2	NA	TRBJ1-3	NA	TGTGCCAGCAGCATCGGGACAGGAAACACCATATATTTT	CASSIGTGNTIYF
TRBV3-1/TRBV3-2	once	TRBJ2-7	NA	TGTGCCAGCAGCCAAGGGCTGAACAACGAGCAGTACTTC	CASSQGLNNEQYF
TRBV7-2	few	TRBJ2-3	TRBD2	TGTGCCAGCAGCCGGACTAGCGGGAGGATGGCAGATACGCAGTATTTT	CASSRTSGRMADTQYF
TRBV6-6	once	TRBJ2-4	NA	TGTGCCAGCAGTCTCCCGGACTCGATAGCCAAAAACATTCAGTACTTC	CASSLPDSIAKNIQYF
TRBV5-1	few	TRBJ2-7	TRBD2	TGCGCCAGCAGCCGGGGACTAGCGGGAGACGAGCAGTACTTC	CASSRGLAGDEQYF
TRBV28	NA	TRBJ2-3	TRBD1	TGTGCCAGCGAGGCAGGGGGCCTGGCAGATACGCAGTATTTT	CASEAGGLADTQYF
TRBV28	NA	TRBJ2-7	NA	TGTGCCAGCACCTCTGGGGGCTCCGGAGTTTACGAGCAGTACTTC	CASTSGGSGVYEQYF
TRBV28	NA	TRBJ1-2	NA	TGTGCCAGCAGTTTATCCAAGGAGTATGGCTACACCTTC	CASSLSKEYGYTF
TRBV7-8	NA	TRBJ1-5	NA	TGTGCCAGCAGCTCCCTTGGGGGCGTCAATCAGCCCCAGCATTTT	CASSSLGGVNQPQHF
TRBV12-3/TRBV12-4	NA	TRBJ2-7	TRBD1	TGTGCCAGCAGTTCAACAGGGGTAGGCGAGCAGTACTTC	CASSSTGVGEQYF
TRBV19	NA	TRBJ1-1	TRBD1	TGTGCCAGTAGTACGACAGGGTCGGGGACTGAAGCTTTCTTT	CASSTTGSGTEAFF
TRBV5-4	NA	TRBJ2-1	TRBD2	TGTGCCAGCATTAAAGAGGCGGGAGGCTCCTACAATGAGCAGTTCTTC	CASIKEAGGSYNEQFF
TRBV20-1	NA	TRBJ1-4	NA	TGCAGTGCTAGTGGTGTGGGGGCTACTAATGAAAAACTGTTTTTT	CSASGVGATNEKLFF
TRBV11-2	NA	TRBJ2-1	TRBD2	TGTGCCAGCAGCTTACGTCGCCGGAGCGGGAGGTCGGACAATGAGCAGTTCTTC	CASSLRRRSGRSDNEQFF
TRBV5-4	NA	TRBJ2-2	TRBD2	TGTGCCAGCAGCTTGATGAAAGCGGGAGGAAACACCGGGGAGCTGTTTTTT	CASSLMKAGGNTGELFF
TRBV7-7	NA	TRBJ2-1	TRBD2	TGTGCCAGCAGCCCTGGACCGGTGGTAGCGGGAGAGGCGGAGGGTGAGCAGTTCTTC	CASSPGPVVAGEAEGEQFF
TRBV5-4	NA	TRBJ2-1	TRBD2	TGTGCCAGCAGCTTACGGACTAGCGGGAGGACTTTCTACAATGAGCAGTTCTTC	CASSLRTSGRTFYNEQFF
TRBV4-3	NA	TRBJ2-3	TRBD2	TGCGCCAGCAGCCAGACCGCGGCGGGAGGGTACACAGATACGCAGTATTTT	CASSQTAAGGYTDTQYF
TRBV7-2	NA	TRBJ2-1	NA	TGTGCCAGCAGCTTGCAGAGCCGGGTTGAGCAGTTCTTC	CASSLQSRVEQFF
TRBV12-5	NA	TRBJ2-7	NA	TGTGCTAGTGCCGAGAACTCCTACGAGCAGTACTTC	CASAENSYEQYF
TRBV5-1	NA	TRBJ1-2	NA	TGCGCCAGCAGCTTGGGGACAGATGCCTATGGCTACACCTTC	CASSLGTDAYGYTF
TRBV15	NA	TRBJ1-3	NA	TGTGCCACCAGCAGAGACCAGGGGAGTGGAAACACCATATATTTT	CATSRDQGSGNTIYF